A single sample gave rise to the 30 T cell receptor beta chains below, sequenced in a study of blood T cell repertoires in COVID-19. Measured with immunoSEQ multiplex PCR; TCRdb has only the in-frame clones, and not every one. The sample contains about 100,000 clones, 80% to 90% of which appear only once. Sequencing was performed on peripheral blood. The receptors shown here come from a human donor in a cohort sampled during active COVID-19.

This clone appeared once. The rearrangement joins TRBV7-9 to TRBJ2-1; 12 nucleotides match TRBD2. The V and J ends lost 1 base and 3 bases, in that order; junction bases with no gene match: 1. The CDR3 runs 16 residues. Germline loops: CDR1 SEHNR, CDR2 FQNEAQ (reference sequence). The CDR3 nucleotides read TGTGCCAGCAGCTTAGGGGGACTAGCGGGCTACAATGAGCAGTTCTTC. Protein product: CASSLGGLAGYNEQFF.

The V gene is TRBV27, the J gene TRBJ1-5; 12 bases fit TRBD1. Losses at the gene ends were 5 bases for V and 7 bases for J; bases not matched to a gene: 12. The germline CDR1 and CDR2 sequences are MNHEY and SMNVEV (reference sequence). The CDR3 length is 17 residues. The CDR3 DNA reads TGTGCCAGCAGTCAACGCCACGGGACAGGGGGCGAGCAGCCCCAGCATTTT. Protein product: CASSQRHGTGGEQPQHF.

The V and J genes are TRBV6-5 and TRBJ1-1; 7 bases are a match to TRBD1. The CDR3 extends over 15 amino acids. CDR1 is MNHEY, CDR2 SVGAGI, per germline. Losses at the gene ends were 6 bases for V and 1 base for J; bases not matched to a gene: 8. The CDR3 region has the DNA TGTGCCAGCAGGCACCCGGGACAGAAGAACACTGAAGCTTTCTTT. As protein: CASRHPGQKNTEAFF.

This sequence joins TRBV5-1 and TRBJ2-1; 9 bases agree with TRBD2. V lost 4 bases, J lost 5 bases, and 7 bases stayed unmatched. This CDR3 contains 15 residues. Germline V gives CDR1 SGHRS, CDR2 YFSETQ. CDR3 residues: CASSTTQREDNEQFF. Written as DNA, the CDR3 is TGCGCCAGCAGCACCACACAGCGGGAGGACAATGAGCAGTTCTTC.

The chain has TRBV28 and TRBJ1-5, with D maybe TRBD1 (6 bases). Germline lookup yields CDR1 MDHEN and CDR2 SYDVKM. V was shortened by 6 bases and J by 5 bases, with 14 bases between the two germline ends. The CDR3 consists of 14 residues. As DNA, the CDR3 is TGTGCCAGCAGCCCCGGGCCAGGGGATCAGCCCCAGCATTTT. It codes for CASSPGPGDQPQHF.

The chain carries TRBV11-2 and TRBJ2-7; no clear D gene. Germline V gene sequence: CDR1 SGHAT, CDR2 FQNNGV. The V end lost 4 bases, the J end lost 1 base, and 5 bases lay between the germline ends. The CDR3 extends over 12 amino acids. CDR3 sequence reads: CASSSPSYEQYF. The DNA for the CDR3 is TGTGCCAGCAGCTCTCCTTCCTACGAGCAGTACTTC.

V usage is TRBV6-5 and J usage is TRBJ1-1; TRBD1 is a possible D gene (6 bases). V lost 6 bases and J 6 bases, leaving 11 bases between the germline ends. Germline V gene lookup returns CDR1 MNHEY and CDR2 SVGAGI. The CDR3 spans 12 residues. CDR3 nucleotides: TGTGCCAGCAGCCAGACAGGTGCTGAAGCTTTCTTT. Translated, it gives CASSQTGAEAFF.

V is TRBV6-2 or TRBV6-3 and J is TRBJ2-7; TRBD2 aligns across 9 bases. Germline-derived CDR1 and CDR2 are MNHEY and SVGEGT. This CDR3 region has 18 residues. J was trimmed by 6 bases and V by 4 bases; bases with no gene match: 19. CDR3 loop: CASSSISYSGRRLGEQYF. Here the CDR3 DNA reads TGTGCCAGCAGTTCGATTTCTTATAGCGGGAGAAGACTTGGCGAGCAGTACTTC.

CDR3 nucleotide sequence: TGTGCCACCAGTTCTTCCGCCTATACAGCGCAGTATTTT. Its translation is CATSSSAYTAQYF. The J gene is TRBJ2-3, the V gene TRBV15; D ambiguous. Trimming took off 6 bases at V and 10 bases at J, with 17 bases between the two ends. The CDR3 covers 13 residues. Looked up from germline, CDR1 is LNHNV and CDR2 is YYDKDF (reference sequence).

This chain links TRBV4-1 with TRBJ2-3; tentative D call: TRBD1 (5 bases). Trimming cost V 4 bases and J 7 bases, with 12 bases left between them. Germline CDR1 is MGHRA and CDR2 is YSYEKL. The length of the CDR3 is 13 residues. CDR3 in amino acids: CASSPPNRNTQYF. In nucleotides, the CDR3 is TGCGCCAGCAGCCCCCCGAACAGGAATACGCAGTATTTT.

The CDR3 loop reads CATSDPPGQGDTDTQYF. The DNA of the CDR3 is TGTGCCACCAGTGATCCCCCGGGACAGGGCGACACAGATACGCAGTATTTT. This chain links TRBV24-1 with TRBJ2-3; TRBD1 agrees at 9 bases. Germline V lookup: CDR1 KGHDR, CDR2 SFDVKD. Unmatched junction bases numbered 8, after V lost 3 bases and J lost 2 bases. The length of the CDR3 is 17 residues.

V and J are TRBV27 and TRBJ1-5; unclear D gene. The V end lost 3 bases, the J end lost 0 bases, and 6 bases lay between the germline ends. Germline CDR1 is MNHEY and CDR2 is SMNVEV (reference sequence). This CDR3 is built from 14 residues. As DNA, the CDR3 is TGTGCCAGCAGTTTTCGGGTTAGCAATCAGCCCCAGCATTTT. Protein sequence: CASSFRVSNQPQHF.

The chain recombines TRBV18 with TRBJ2-1; possible D gene TRBD1, 6 bases. V shed 3 bases and J shed 2 bases, with 11 bases lying between them. Germline CDR1 reads KGHSH; CDR2 reads LQKENI. This CDR3 contains 15 residues. The CDR3 protein is CASSPGDTAYNEQFF. Here the CDR3 DNA reads TGTGCCAGCTCACCTGGGGACACCGCCTACAATGAGCAGTTCTTC. The entire variable domain, with the rest obtained from reference TRBV18 and TRBJ2-1, is as follows: NAGVMQNPRHLVRRRGQEARLRCSPMKGHSHVYWYRQLPEEGLKFMVYLQKENIIDESGMPKERFSAEFPKEGPSILRIQQVVRGDSAAYFCASSPGDTAYNEQFFGPGTRLTVL.

The genes are TRBV5-1 and TRBJ2-5; 8 bases line up with TRBD2. The CDR3 covers 14 residues. From germline, CDR1 is SGHRS and CDR2 YFSETQ. Trimming cost V 4 bases and J 4 bases; bases outside gene matches: 6. The chain's CDR3 is CASSTSGGGETQYF. The CDR3 DNA is TGCGCCAGCAGCACTAGCGGAGGTGGAGAGACCCAGTACTTC.

The chain joins TRBV5-6 to TRBJ2-1, with D tentatively TRBD1 (6 bases). V was clipped by 0 bases and J by 6 bases, with 7 bases between them. Germline CDR1 is SGHDT and CDR2 is YYEEEE. This CDR3 comprises 13 residues. The CDR3: CASSLEDSNEQFF. Written as DNA, the CDR3 is TGTGCCAGCAGCTTGGAGGACAGCAATGAGCAGTTCTTC. Full variable domain (rest looked up from reference TRBV5-6 and TRBJ2-1): DAGVTQSPTHLIKTRGQQVTLRCSPKSGHDTVSWYQQALGQGPQFIFQYYEEEERQRGNFPDRFSGHQFPNYSSELNVNALLLGDSALYLCASSLEDSNEQFFGPGTRLTVL.

The rearrangement joins TRBV6-6 to TRBJ1-3; D is undetermined. CDR3 length: 15 amino acids. Trimming removed 2 bases at V and 4 bases at J, with 12 bases between. Germline CDR1 MNHNY, CDR2 SVGAGI (reference sequence). The CDR3 DNA follows: TGTGCCAGCAGTTACCCCCCCTCGGAGGGAAACACCATATATTTT. Translating it yields CASSYPPSEGNTIYF.

The chain couples TRBV7-8 to TRBJ2-3; 11 positions match TRBD2. Trimming cost V 1 base and J 3 bases; bases outside gene matches: 3. The CDR3 consists of 16 residues. CDR1 is SGHVS and CDR2 is FQNEAQ in the germline V gene. The CDR3 region is CASSLDRTSGTDTQYF. In DNA, the CDR3 is TGTGCCAGCAGCTTAGACCGGACTAGCGGGACAGATACGCAGTATTTT.

The J gene is TRBJ2-2, the V gene TRBV9; 7 nucleotides line up with TRBD1. From germline, CDR1 is SGDLS and CDR2 YYNGEE. J lost 4 bases, V lost 0 bases, and 12 bases had no gene match. This CDR3 is 18 amino acids long. This CDR3 reads CASSVDAPGQFSTGELFF. The CDR3 region has the DNA TGTGCCAGCAGCGTAGATGCCCCGGGACAGTTTAGCACCGGGGAGCTGTTTTTT. The whole variable domain, remainder taken from reference TRBV9 and TRBJ2-2, is DSGVTQTPKHLITATGQRVTLRCSPRSGDLSVYWYQQSLDQGLQFLIQYYNGEERAKGNILERFSAQQFPDLHSELNLSSLELGDSALYFCASSVDAPGQFSTGELFFGEGSRLTVL.

V usage is TRBV4-1 and J usage is TRBJ2-2; D uncertain. Germline CDR1 is MGHRA and CDR2 is YSYEKL. The CDR3 contains 15 residues. V lost 6 bases and J 3 bases, leaving 14 bases between the germline ends. CDR3: CASSRVHKDTGELFF. For the CDR3, the DNA is TGCGCCAGCAGTCGGGTTCATAAGGACACCGGGGAGCTGTTTTTT.

This clone has ten or more counts. This chain links TRBV18 with TRBJ1-6, with TRBD1 as a possible D gene (5 bases). The germline V and J ends were trimmed by 1 base and 12 bases, with 13 bases remaining between them. The germline V gene has CDR1 KGHSH and CDR2 LQKENI. The CDR3 is made up of 14 amino acids. In DNA form, the CDR3 reads TGTGCCAGCTCACCACAGCCAGGGAAGGAACCCCTCCACTTT. Its translation: CASSPQPGKEPLHF. Looking up the rest from reference TRBV18 and TRBJ1-6 gives the full variable domain: NAGVMQNPRHLVRRRGQEARLRCSPMKGHSHVYWYRQLPEEGLKFMVYLQKENIIDESGMPKERFSAEFPKEGPSILRIQQVVRGDSAAYFCASSPQPGKEPLHFGNGTRLTVT.

This clone was observed a few times. This chain uses TRBV28 with TRBJ1-3; 9 bases are shared with TRBD1. This CDR3 region has 14 residues. V trimming: 8 bases; J trimming: 2 bases; junction bases outside the gene matches: 4. CDR1 and CDR2 (germline): MDHEN, SYDVKM. As DNA, the CDR3 is TGTGCCAGCCTGGGGACAGGGACTGGAAACACCATATATTTT. Its protein is CASLGTGTGNTIYF.

The rearrangement links TRBV24-1 to TRBJ1-5; a weak D match, TRBD1 (5 bases). This CDR3 has 14 amino acids. V lost 3 bases, J lost 7 bases, and 12 bases lay in between. Germline CDR1 and CDR2: KGHDR and SFDVKD. Here the CDR3 reads CATSDRGEGQPQHF. CDR3 DNA sequence: TGTGCCACCAGTGATCGTGGGGAGGGGCAGCCCCAGCATTTT.

This chain links TRBV6-6 with TRBJ1-5; tentative D call: TRBD1 (5 bases). Germline CDR1 is MNHNY and CDR2 is SVGAGI (reference sequence). Trimming took off 3 bases at V and 2 bases at J, with 11 bases between the two ends. This CDR3 region has 15 residues. In DNA, the CDR3 is TGTGCCAGCAGTTATATTGGGGCAGGCAATCAGCCCCAGCATTTT. Translation: CASSYIGAGNQPQHF.

The chain joins TRBV4-1 to TRBJ2-7, with 9 bases matching TRBD1. Germline V gene lookup returns CDR1 MGHRA and CDR2 YSYEKL. The CDR3 spans 14 residues. With V trimmed by 4 bases and J by 3 bases, 4 bases remained unmatched. The DNA of the CDR3 is TGCGCCAGCAGCCGGACAGGGGCCAGCTACGAGCAGTACTTC. Translated: CASSRTGASYEQYF.

V usage is TRBV2 and J usage is TRBJ1-1; D unclear. V shed 6 bases and J shed 1 base, with 9 bases lying between them. The CDR3 totals 13 residues. CDR1 is SNHLY and CDR2 is FYNNEI in the germline V gene. The CDR3 reads CASRWTGNTEAFF. The CDR3 nucleotides read TGTGCCAGCAGATGGACTGGGAACACTGAAGCTTTCTTT.

This clone was seen only a few times. The CDR3 is CASSVRDSYEQYF. The CDR3 nucleotides are TGTGCCAGCAGCGTCCGGGACAGCTACGAGCAGTACTTC. The chain is built from TRBV7-9 and TRBJ2-7, with TRBD1 identical over 7 bases. The trim removed 5 bases at V and 3 bases at J, leaving 4 bases unmatched. Looked up from germline, CDR1 is SEHNR and CDR2 is FQNEAQ (reference sequence). The CDR3 totals 13 residues. The variable domain in full, completed from reference TRBV7-9 and TRBJ2-7, reads DTGVSQNPRHKITKRGQNVTFRCDPISEHNRLYWYRQTLGQGPEFLTYFQNEAQLEKSRLLSDRFSAERPKGSFSTLEIQRTEQGDSAMYLCASSVRDSYEQYFGPGTRLTVT.

The chain combines TRBV11-2 with TRBJ1-1, with 10 bases fitting TRBD1. Germline CDR1 SGHAT, CDR2 FQNNGV. After removal of 5 bases from V and 3 bases from J, the junction contained 6 bases not matched to a gene. The CDR3 has 15 amino acids. The CDR3 reads CASSTGGTGDTEAFF. CDR3 in DNA: TGTGCCAGCAGCACGGGAGGGACAGGGGACACTGAAGCTTTCTTT. Using reference TRBV11-2 and TRBJ1-1 for the parts outside the CDR3, the full variable domain is EAGVAQSPRYKIIEKRQSVAFWCNPISGHATLYWYQQILGQGPKLLIQFQNNGVVDDSQLPKDRFSAERLKGVDSTLKIQPAKLEDSAVYLCASSTGGTGDTEAFFGQGTRLTVV.

V usage is TRBV10-3 and J usage is TRBJ2-3, with TRBD2 as a possible D gene (5 bases). The CDR3 is 11 amino acids. Germline V gene data show CDR1 as ENHRY and CDR2 as SYGVKD. V was pared by 8 bases and J by 8 bases, with 11 bases between. The CDR3 region is CAILTGGTQYF. The CDR3, as DNA: TGTGCCATCCTCACCGGAGGTACGCAGTATTTT.

This chain joins TRBV7-9 and TRBJ1-3; D is possibly TRBD1 (5 bases). The CDR3 has 16 amino acids. Germline CDR1 is SEHNR and CDR2 is FQNEAQ (reference sequence). V lost 4 bases and J 4 bases, leaving 17 bases between the germline ends. CDR3 sequence: CASSSSRASNGNTIYF. For the CDR3, the DNA is TGTGCCAGCAGCTCCAGCAGGGCTTCGAACGGAAACACCATATATTTT.

The J gene is TRBJ1-6, the V gene TRBV6-2 or TRBV6-3; 8 bases are a match to TRBD1. The CDR3 covers 15 residues. From germline, CDR1 is MNHEY and CDR2 SVGEGT. Unmatched junction bases numbered 9, after V lost 5 bases and J lost 9 bases. This chain's CDR3 is CASSDQGAFGSPLHF. The CDR3 DNA reads TGTGCCAGCAGTGACCAGGGGGCTTTTGGTTCACCCCTCCACTTT.